These T cell receptor beta chains were read from a single sample in a study of blood T cells in healthy people across ages. Using its own MiXCR run on the 5' RACE reads, TCRdb lists one record per CDR3 protein. The data hold roughly 500,000 distinct CDR3 sequences, with roughly a quarter observed a single time. Material: blood. The receptors were gathered from a woman in her sixties or seventies in good health. The CDR3 runs from the conserved cysteine through the conserved F or W. D genes are given only for firm matches. Some rows have no size entry. The others give once, few or many, or a class for an expanded clone.

clone size	D gene	V gene	J gene	CDR3 DNA	CDR3 protein
few	NA	TRBV12-3/TRBV12-4	TRBJ2-5	TGTGCCAGCAGACCAGCGGCCGGGACCCAGTACTTC	CASRPAAGTQYF
many	NA	TRBV5-6	TRBJ2-7	TGTGCCAGCAGCGGCAGAGACTCCTACGAGCAGTACTTC	CASSGRDSYEQYF
NA	TRBD1	TRBV20-1	TRBJ2-5	TGCAGTGCTATAGGACAGGGGGTATCTGAGCAGTACTTC	CSAIGQGVSEQYF
NA	NA	TRBV3-1	TRBJ1-6	TGTGCCAGCAGACGCCAGCAGGAAGCCTCACCCCTCCACTTT	CASRRQQEASPLHF
NA	NA	TRBV15	TRBJ2-5	TGTGCCATCCGTCCCGGCCAGCAGGGGATTGGGGGAGCCCAGTACTTC	CAIRPGQQGIGGAQYF
NA	NA	TRBV7-9	TRBJ2-2	TGTGCCAGCAGTTCCCGCCGGGCAGCGAACACCGGGGAGCTGTTTTTT	CASSSRRAANTGELFF
NA	TRBD2	TRBV10-3	TRBJ2-5	TGTGCCATCAGTGAATTGGCGGGGGGGCTCCAAGAGACCCAGTACTTC	CAISELAGGLQETQYF
NA	NA	TRBV18	TRBJ2-1	TGTGCCAGCTCACCGTCCGGGGATGAGCAGTTCTTC	CASSPSGDEQFF
NA	TRBD1	TRBV13	TRBJ1-2	TGTGCCAGCAGCTCCCGGGACAGGGTCTACTATGGCTACACCTTC	CASSSRDRVYYGYTF
NA	NA	TRBV7-2	TRBJ2-7	TGTGCCAGCAGCTTAGTATTCGGGTCCTACGAGCAGTACTTC	CASSLVFGSYEQYF
few	NA	TRBV6-5	TRBJ1-1	TGTGCCAGCAGTCTCACAGGATCTATTGGAGCTTTCTTT	CASSLTGSIGAFF
few	NA	TRBV6-1	TRBJ2-2	TGTGCCAGCCGGTGGGATATGAACACCGGGGAGCTGTTTTTT	CASRWDMNTGELFF
NA	NA	TRBV12-3/TRBV12-4	TRBJ2-5	TGTGCCAGCAGTGGCGGGACGGTCGCAGGGACCCAGTACTTC	CASSGGTVAGTQYF
few	NA	TRBV7-9	TRBJ2-3	TGTGCCAGCAGCCTCCGGGACACCAAACGGGATACGCAGTATTTT	CASSLRDTKRDTQYF
few	NA	TRBV7-2	TRBJ1-5	TGTGCCAGCAGCTTAGCGCGGGGTGGGCAGCCCCAGCATTTT	CASSLARGGQPQHF
NA	TRBD1	TRBV30	TRBJ2-3	TGTGCCTGGAGTTTAGTGACAGGGGCTTCAGATACGCAGTATTTT	CAWSLVTGASDTQYF
NA	TRBD1	TRBV7-2	TRBJ2-5	TGTGCCAGCAGCTTATGGGACAGGGCTGAAGAGACCCAGTACTTC	CASSLWDRAEETQYF
NA	NA	TRBV4-1	TRBJ2-6	TGCGCCAGCAGCCAAAAGGCGGGGGCCTCTGGGGCCAACGTCCTGACTTTC	CASSQKAGASGANVLTF
many	NA	TRBV7-2	TRBJ1-4	TGTGCCAGCAGCCCTGGGGTAGATCTTAGAAATGAAAAACTGTTTTTT	CASSPGVDLRNEKLFF
NA	NA	TRBV5-1	TRBJ1-2	TGCGCCAGCAGCGTGGGCGAGGGGCGTTCAGGCGGCTACACCTTC	CASSVGEGRSGGYTF
NA	NA	TRBV20-1	TRBJ2-1	TGCAGTGCTAGAGAGGACAATGAGCAGTTCTTC	CSAREDNEQFF
few	TRBD2	TRBV7-3	TRBJ2-1	TGTGCCAGCAGCGTGGGACTAGCGGGCAATGAGCAGTTCTTC	CASSVGLAGNEQFF
NA	NA	TRBV7-2	TRBJ1-2	TGTGCCAGCAGCTTACCTACAGGGAACTATGGCTACACCTTC	CASSLPTGNYGYTF
once	TRBD1	TRBV7-2	TRBJ1-1	TGTGCCAGCAGCTACCGGGACAGGGGGACTGAAGCTTTCTTT	CASSYRDRGTEAFF
NA	TRBD1	TRBV3-1	TRBJ2-4	TGTGCCAGCGCCTCGGGACAGAGAAACATTCAGTACTTC	CASASGQRNIQYF
few	TRBD1	TRBV29-1	TRBJ1-2	TGCAGCGTTGACCTTGGACAGGGAGTCTATGGCTACACCTTC	CSVDLGQGVYGYTF
NA	TRBD1	TRBV4-3	TRBJ1-2	TGCGCCAGCAGCCAACGGGACAGGGACTATGGCTACACCTTC	CASSQRDRDYGYTF
few	TRBD1	TRBV7-9	TRBJ2-7	TGTGCCAGCAGCGCTCGGACAGGGGCCCACATTCTCTACGAGCAGTACTTC	CASSARTGAHILYEQYF
few	NA	TRBV11-2	TRBJ1-1	TGTGCCGGCAGTTTCAAACGGTTGAACACTGAAGCTTTCTTT	CAGSFKRLNTEAFF
NA	NA	TRBV5-1	TRBJ2-2	TGCGCCAGCAGCTTGGTTGTCTTAGACGGGGAGCTGTTTTTT	CASSLVVLDGELFF
NA	NA	TRBV28	TRBJ1-1	TGTGCCAGCAGTCCCCAACAGGTCCCCAACACTGAAGCTTTCTTT	CASSPQQVPNTEAFF
few	TRBD2	TRBV7-2	TRBJ2-7	TGTGCCAGCAGGGCTTCTAGCGGGGTTTACGAGCAGTACTTC	CASRASSGVYEQYF
NA	NA	TRBV20-1	TRBJ1-4	TGCAGTGCTAGATGGACCACAGGGTTATCTAATGAAAAACTGTTTTTT	CSARWTTGLSNEKLFF
NA	TRBD1	TRBV3-1	TRBJ2-7	TGTGCCAGCGGCCAAGAATATCCGGGACAGGGATCCTACGAGCAGTACTTC	CASGQEYPGQGSYEQYF
few	TRBD1	TRBV5-1	TRBJ2-1	TGCGCCAGCAGCTTGGGGAACAGGGGCGCGAGCTCCTACAATGAGCAGTTCTTC	CASSLGNRGASSYNEQFF
NA	TRBD2	TRBV5-1	TRBJ2-1	TGCGCCAGCAGCCTGTTCCCGACTAGCGAATACAATGAGCAGTTCTTC	CASSLFPTSEYNEQFF
few	TRBD1	TRBV6-1	TRBJ2-1	TGTGCCAGCAGTGAATGGGGACAGGGGGCCGATGAGCAGTTCTTC	CASSEWGQGADEQFF
many	NA	TRBV20-1	TRBJ2-6	TGCAGTGCTCAGCCCCATTGGGCCCTTTCTGGGGCCAACGTCCTGACTTTC	CSAQPHWALSGANVLTF
few	TRBD2	TRBV9	TRBJ2-1	TGTGCCAGCACCCCCCAGCCGGGACTACACAATGAGCAGTTCTTC	CASTPQPGLHNEQFF
few	NA	TRBV7-2	TRBJ2-3	TGTGCCAGCAGCTTGTTCGACTTGGGGGCAGATACGCAGTATTTT	CASSLFDLGADTQYF
NA	NA	TRBV4-2	TRBJ2-2	TGTGCCAGCAGCCGCGCAGGGGAACGGGTCGGGAAGCTGTTTTTT	CASSRAGERVGKLFF
few	NA	TRBV6-1	TRBJ1-2	TGTGCCAGCAGTGAATCCTACGGGGATGAGGGCTACACCTTC	CASSESYGDEGYTF
few	NA	TRBV2	TRBJ2-1	TGTGCCAGCAGTGAAGGGTGGAATGAGCAGTTCTTC	CASSEGWNEQFF
NA	TRBD1	TRBV2	TRBJ1-6	TGTGCCAGCAATAAACAGGGGCAAGGGAATTCACCCCTCCACTTT	CASNKQGQGNSPLHF
few	NA	TRBV7-3	TRBJ1-2	TGTGCCAGCAGCGTACAGGGATCCTATGGCTACACCTTC	CASSVQGSYGYTF
few	NA	TRBV25-1	TRBJ1-3	TGTGCCAGCATGGGGGAAAGTGGAGACACCATATATTTT	CASMGESGDTIYF
NA	TRBD1	TRBV5-1	TRBJ1-1	TGCGCCAGCAGCAAGGACAGGGGGAACACTGAAGCTTTCTTT	CASSKDRGNTEAFF
NA	NA	TRBV20-1	TRBJ1-6	TGCAGTGCTAGCACGACCGCTTGGGGGTCACCCCTCCACTTT	CSASTTAWGSPLHF
NA	TRBD2	TRBV15	TRBJ2-4	TGTGCCACCAGCACCCCCTCGGTGTGGGGGGGAGCCAAAAACATTCAGTACTTC	CATSTPSVWGGAKNIQYF
many	NA	TRBV3-1	TRBJ2-5	TGTGCCAGCAGCCAACTGGAGACCCAGTACTTC	CASSQLETQYF
NA	NA	TRBV4-2	TRBJ2-2	TGTGCCAGCAGCCAAGGGTTCGCTAGCAACACCGGGGAGCTGTTTTTT	CASSQGFASNTGELFF
NA	TRBD2	TRBV6-2/TRBV6-3	TRBJ2-1	TGTGCCAGCAGTTACAGGGCTAGCGGGTCCTACAATGAGCAGTTCTTC	CASSYRASGSYNEQFF
NA	TRBD2	TRBV10-3	TRBJ2-5	TGTGCCATCAGTGAGTCGCAAGCGGGGGGTGCAGGGACCCAGTACTTC	CAISESQAGGAGTQYF
NA	NA	TRBV30	TRBJ1-2	TGTGCCTGGAGCATCCCAGGGAGAGTCAGCTATGGCTACACCTTC	CAWSIPGRVSYGYTF